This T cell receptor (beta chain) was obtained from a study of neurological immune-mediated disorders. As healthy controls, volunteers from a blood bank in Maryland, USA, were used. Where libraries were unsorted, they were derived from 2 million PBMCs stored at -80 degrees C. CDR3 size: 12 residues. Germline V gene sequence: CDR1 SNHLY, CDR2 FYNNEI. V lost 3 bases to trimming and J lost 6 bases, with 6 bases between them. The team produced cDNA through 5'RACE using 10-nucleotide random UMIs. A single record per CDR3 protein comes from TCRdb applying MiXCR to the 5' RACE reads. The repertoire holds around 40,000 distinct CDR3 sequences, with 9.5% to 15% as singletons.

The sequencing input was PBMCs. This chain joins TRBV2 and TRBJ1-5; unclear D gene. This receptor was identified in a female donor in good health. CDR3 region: CASSDDGQPQHF. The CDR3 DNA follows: TGTGCCAGCAGTGATGATGGTCAGCCCCAGCATTTT.